What follows is one TCR beta chain and its context. The CDR3 is 15 amino acids. J gave up 1 base and V 4 bases, and 5 bases lay outside the gene matches. Per germline, CDR1 MNHNS and CDR2 SASEGT. The record originates from a study of cytomegalovirus exposure and HLA in healthy donors. The PCR ran on 60 Vbeta and 13 Jbeta primers. The assay was immunoSEQ multiplex PCR, and TCRdb's table has in-frame clones only and misses some. The sample shows some 200,000 clones, less than 85% of them seen only once. Every donor was a healthy person donating bone marrow. This TCR derives from a boy aged 5-17 years in good health and CMV-seronegative. This chain links TRBV6-1 with TRBJ2-3; 7 nucleotides align to TRBD1. The sequenced sample consisted of PBMCs. This chain's CDR3 is CASSGTGLRTDTQYF. The CDR3 bases are TGTGCCAGCAGTGGGACAGGCCTCCGCACAGATACGCAGTATTTT.